The 23 T cell receptor beta chains below were found in one sample sequenced in a study of T cell changes during pregnancy in multiple sclerosis. The method was immunoSEQ multiplex PCR; TCRdb's version includes in-frame clones alone and lacks a portion of them. This sample yields 65,000 to 85,000 clones, of which more than 80% are seen a single time; approximately 0.2% belongs to the top ten. The source was CD4+ T cells from peripheral blood mononuclear cells, collected before pregnancy. The receptors derive from a female donor with multiple sclerosis, enrolled in a pregnancy study.

The chain recombines TRBV28 with TRBJ1-5; 9 nucleotides align to TRBD1. Germline V gene lookup returns CDR1 MDHEN and CDR2 SYDVKM. V was pared by 6 bases and J by 7 bases, with 7 bases of the junction left unmatched. The CDR3 spans 14 residues. Written as DNA, the CDR3 is TGTGCCAGCAGCCGAACAGGGGGCTGGCAGCCCCAGCATTTT. It yields the protein CASSRTGGWQPQHF.

The chain employs TRBV6-5 and TRBJ2-3, with a possible D match to TRBD2 (5 bases). V was clipped by 2 bases and J by 6 bases, with 12 bases between them. CDR3 size: 14 residues. Germline lookup yields CDR1 MNHEY and CDR2 SVGAGI. The chain's CDR3 is CASSYEGSEDTQYF. The CDR3 DNA reads as TGTGCCAGCAGTTACGAGGGAAGCGAGGATACGCAGTATTTT.

The V call is TRBV7-3, the J call TRBJ2-6, with D unclear. V was trimmed by 3 bases and J by 0 bases, leaving 6 bases between them. CDR3 length equals 15 residues. Germline CDR1 SGHTA, CDR2 FQGTGA. CDR3 amino acids: CASSFGRSGANVLTF. For the CDR3, the DNA is TGTGCCAGCAGCTTTGGGCGCTCTGGGGCCAACGTCCTGACTTTC.

The J gene is TRBJ2-5, the V gene TRBV29-1; 8 bases fit TRBD1. In germline, CDR1 is SQVTM, CDR2 ANQGSEA. This CDR3 has 13 amino acids. V lost 6 bases and J lost 5; bases outside the gene matches: 8. CDR3 in amino acids: CSVKDRVQETQYF. As DNA, the CDR3 is TGCAGCGTCAAGGACAGGGTTCAGGAGACCCAGTACTTC.

The chain uses TRBV9 and TRBJ2-3; 7 bases map to TRBD2. Trimming removed 0 bases from V and 1 base from J; junction bases left unmatched: 8. There are 17 residues in the CDR3. CDR1 is SGDLS, CDR2 YYNGEE, per germline. The CDR3 DNA follows: TGTGCCAGCAGCGTAGCTCCGGGGAGGGGTCGCACAGATACGCAGTATTTT. Translation: CASSVAPGRGRTDTQYF.

The CDR3, as DNA: TGTGCCAGCAGCTTGTTCGGCGGCTCTGGAAACACCATATATTTT. Its protein is CASSLFGGSGNTIYF. The rearrangement uses TRBV5-4 and TRBJ1-3; unclear D gene. Germline loops: CDR1 SGHNT, CDR2 YYREEE (reference sequence). V lost 1 base and J lost 0, with 8 bases in between. The CDR3 sequence is 15 residues long.

This clone was seen more than once but under ten times. The chain recombines TRBV27 with TRBJ1-1, with TRBD1 as a possible D gene (5 bases). V was cut by 0 bases and J by 5 bases, with 13 bases left in between. Germline CDR1 MNHEY, CDR2 SMNVEV (reference sequence). There are 15 residues in the CDR3. The CDR3 DNA reads as TGTGCCAGCAGTTTATCGGCAGGGCGGGGGACTGAAGCTTTCTTT. It codes for CASSLSAGRGTEAFF.

The chain combines TRBV5-6 with TRBJ2-7; 10 bases agree with TRBD2. The trim removed 1 base at V and 2 bases at J, leaving 0 bases unmatched. CDR3 length: 14 residues. The V gene's germline CDR1 is SGHDT and CDR2 YYEEEE. The CDR3 protein is CASSLTSGTYEQYF. For the CDR3, the DNA is TGTGCCAGCAGCTTGACTAGCGGGACCTACGAGCAGTACTTC.

This chain links TRBV7-2 with TRBJ2-1; 10 bases fit TRBD2. Germline V gene lookup returns CDR1 SGHTA and CDR2 FQGNSA. This CDR3 is built from 15 residues. V gave up 4 bases and J gave up 7 bases; unmatched junction bases: 7. CDR3 in amino acids: CASSSETSGPNEQFF. CDR3 bases: TGTGCCAGCAGCTCCGAGACTAGCGGGCCTAATGAGCAGTTCTTC.

V usage is TRBV30 and J usage is TRBJ2-2, with D perhaps TRBD2 (6 bases). CDR3 size: 12 residues. In germline, CDR1 is GTSNPN, CDR2 SVGIG (reference sequence). The V end was cut by 4 bases, the J end by 4 bases, with 7 bases between. Written as DNA, the CDR3 is TGTGCCTGGATGGGGGGCACCGGGGAGCTGTTTTTT. This gives the protein CAWMGGTGELFF.

V gene TRBV5-4 combines with J gene TRBJ1-2; D not resolved. Trimming took 2 bases from V and 4 from J, leaving 12 bases between them. CDR3 length equals 14 residues. Germline lookup yields CDR1 SGHNT and CDR2 YYREEE (reference sequence). As DNA, the CDR3 is TGTGCCAGCAGCTTATGGAGGGTGGGCTATGGCTACACCTTC. Translated: CASSLWRVGYGYTF. Full variable domain (outside the CDR3, taken from reference TRBV5-4 and TRBJ1-2): ETGVTQSPTHLIKTRGQQVTLRCSSQSGHNTVSWYQQALGQGPQFIFQYYREEENGRGNFPPRFSGLQFPNYSSELNVNALELDDSALYLCASSLWRVGYGYTFGSGTRLTVV.

This chain connects TRBV19 to TRBJ2-3, with TRBD2 identical over 7 bases. With 5 bases clipped from V and 2 bases from J, the junction kept 10 bases outside the gene matches. The CDR3 is 16 residues long. Germline CDR1 reads LNHDA; CDR2 reads SQIVND (reference sequence). CDR3 region: CASSLGTGTITDTQYF. Written as DNA, the CDR3 is TGTGCCAGTAGTCTGGGCACCGGGACTATCACAGATACGCAGTATTTT. Full variable domain (outside the CDR3, taken from reference TRBV19 and TRBJ2-3): DGGITQSPKYLFRKEGQNVTLSCEQNLNHDAMYWYRQDPGQGLRLIYYSQIVNDFQKGDIAEGYSVSREKKESFPLTVTSAQKNPTAFYLCASSLGTGTITDTQYFGPGTRLTVL.

This chain connects TRBV19 to TRBJ2-4; D is perhaps TRBD2 (5 bases). The CDR3 runs 16 residues. V lost 4 bases, J lost 0 bases, and 13 bases lay in between. CDR1 is LNHDA and CDR2 is SQIVND in the germline V gene (reference sequence). The CDR3 DNA reads TGTGCCAGTAGTAAAGGCGGGTACTTAGCCAAAAACATTCAGTACTTC. Translating it yields CASSKGGYLAKNIQYF. The whole variable domain, remainder taken from reference TRBV19 and TRBJ2-4, is DGGITQSPKYLFRKEGQNVTLSCEQNLNHDAMYWYRQDPGQGLRLIYYSQIVNDFQKGDIAEGYSVSREKKESFPLTVTSAQKNPTAFYLCASSKGGYLAKNIQYFGAGTRLSVL.

V is TRBV7-7 and J is TRBJ2-2, with 14 bases matching TRBD2. The V segment lost 5 bases and the J segment 5 bases; nucleotides outside the gene matches: 7. The CDR3 runs to 17 residues. Per the germline V gene, CDR1 is SSHAT and CDR2 is FNYEAQ (reference sequence). The CDR3 loop is CASSMGGLAGATGELFF. CDR3 sequence (DNA): TGTGCCAGCAGCATGGGGGGACTAGCGGGAGCAACCGGGGAGCTGTTTTTT.

The DNA of the CDR3 is TGTGCCAGCACCCTGACAGGGGTTAATCAGCCCCAGCATTTT. Protein product: CASTLTGVNQPQHF. The rearrangement uses TRBV28 and TRBJ1-5; 8 bases fit TRBD1. The germline V gene encodes CDR1 MDHEN and CDR2 SYDVKM. There are 14 residues in the CDR3. V dropped 7 bases and J dropped 4; count of bases not matched to a gene: 6.

The chain links TRBV11-2 to TRBJ1-1, with D unresolved. CDR3 length: 17 residues. Germline CDR1 is SGHAT and CDR2 is FQNNGV. The germline V and J ends were trimmed by 1 base and 4 bases, with 19 bases remaining between them. The CDR3 nucleotides read TGTGCCAGCAGCTTAGCACGGTTCGGGAATGGAAGCACTGAAGCTTTCTTT. Translating it yields CASSLARFGNGSTEAFF.

This sequence joins TRBV18 and TRBJ1-2; no reliable D call. V gave up 2 bases and J gave up 2 bases, with 12 bases separating them. The CDR3 is 15 amino acids. The germline gives CDR1 KGHSH, CDR2 LQKENI. The CDR3 nucleotides are TGTGCCAGCTCACCAGGGCAAGAAAAGAACTATGGCTACACCTTC. Translated: CASSPGQEKNYGYTF.

The chain has TRBV28 and TRBJ2-1; 9 nucleotides match TRBD1. The J segment lost 10 bases and the V segment lost 6 bases, leaving 7 bases of the junction unmatched. The germline V gene encodes CDR1 MDHEN and CDR2 SYDVKM. This CDR3 is built from 13 residues. The CDR3 loop reads CASSIQGAVEQFF. As DNA, the CDR3 is TGTGCCAGCAGCATACAGGGGGCGGTGGAGCAGTTCTTC.

The V and J genes are TRBV7-9 and TRBJ2-5, with 9 positions matching TRBD2. The germline CDR1 and CDR2 sequences are SEHNR and FQNEAQ (reference sequence). V gave up 6 bases and J gave up 4 bases; unmatched junction bases: 9. The CDR3 is 15 residues long. DNA for the CDR3: TGTGCCAGCAGGATAGCGGGAGAAGGGAGAGAGACCCAGTACTTC. The encoded protein is CASRIAGEGRETQYF.

The genes are TRBV10-3 and TRBJ2-5; the D gene is possibly TRBD1 (7 bases). Germline V gene lookup returns CDR1 ENHRY and CDR2 SYGVKD. Trimming shortened V by 6 bases and J by 2 bases, and 10 bases separated the two germline ends. This CDR3 contains 13 residues. CDR3 DNA: TGTGCCATCAGGGAGGGACAGCAAGAGACCCAGTACTTC. Its protein product is CAIREGQQETQYF.

The gene calls are TRBV5-8 and TRBJ2-5, with D uncertain. The V end was cut by 4 bases, the J end by 1 base, with 14 bases between. The V gene's germline CDR1 is SGHTS and CDR2 YDEGEE. The CDR3 loop spans 15 amino acids. CDR3 DNA: TGTGCCAGCAGCCCCTTGGTTTGGGCCCAAGAGACCCAGTACTTC. This encodes CASSPLVWAQETQYF.

The chain links TRBV5-1 to TRBJ1-2; D unclear. Trimming stripped 0 bases from V and 6 bases from J, with 6 bases between. Looked up from germline, CDR1 is SGHRS and CDR2 is YFSETQ. This CDR3 is built from 12 residues. The CDR3, as DNA: TGCGCCAGCAGCTTGGCCGGGGATGGCTACACCTTC. Translation gives CASSLAGDGYTF.

In DNA, the CDR3 is TGTGCCAGCAGTCACAGGGGCGTCCTCTATGGCTACACCTTC. As protein: CASSHRGVLYGYTF. This chain uses TRBV5-4 with TRBJ1-2; 7 nucleotides agree with TRBD1. V lost 5 bases, J lost 4 bases, and 8 bases stayed unmatched. CDR1 SGHNT and CDR2 YYREEE come from the germline V gene (reference sequence). CDR3 size: 14 residues.